This T cell receptor beta chain stems from a study of blood T cell repertoires in COVID-19. Study information: Spain, Italy and the United States supplied samples that represented acute and convalescent COVID-19. PBMCs, B-cell-depleted T cells, or T cells were the source of the cDNA or gDNA that made up the material.

This clone appeared once. There are 13 residues in the CDR3. The V end was cut by 7 bases, the J end by 2 bases, with 8 bases between. As originally analysed: By means of reference gene primer amplification, nucleated cell counts were estimated. Assay used: immunoSEQ multiplex PCR; TCRdb lists only in-frame clones, some missing. D and trimming were read from the DNA, whereas the V and J calls and clone size are those reported in that table. The sample lists 150,000 to 200,000 clones, more than 70% occurring once. The chain joins TRBV12-3 or TRBV12-4 to TRBJ1-4, with unresolved D. The source of this sequence is a man aged 40-49 years with active or convalescent COVID-19. Sequencing input: peripheral blood. The CDR3 nucleotides read TGTGCCAGCATGACATTTACTAATGAAAAACTGTTTTTT. It translates to CASMTFTNEKLFF.